These 8 T cell receptor beta chains share one sample of origin, sequenced in a study of immunodeficiency. TCRdb's copy holds only in-frame clones and misses some; the assay was immunoSEQ multiplex PCR. Here the sample spans approximately 3,100 clones, 70% to 90% being singletons. The sequencing sample was made of CD8+ T cells from blood. These receptors were collected from a human donor in good health.

This CDR3 is CASSPGTDEQFF. The CDR3 DNA is TGTGCCAGCAGCCCCGGGACGGATGAGCAGTTCTTC. The V gene is TRBV12-3 or TRBV12-4, the J gene TRBJ2-1; D may match TRBD1 or TRBD2 (5 bases each). This CDR3 has 12 amino acids. Trimming took 6 bases from V and 8 from J, leaving 11 bases between them.

The rearrangement joins TRBV7-8 to TRBJ1-1; possible D gene TRBD1, 5 bases. The CDR3 sequence is 13 residues long. Germline V lookup: CDR1 SGHVS, CDR2 FQNEAQ. V was shortened by 4 bases and J by 4 bases, with 10 bases between the two germline ends. Here the CDR3 reads CASSSRTLTEAFF. CDR3 bases: TGTGCCAGCAGCTCTCGGACACTCACTGAAGCTTTCTTT.

This chain links TRBV27 with TRBJ2-7; D might be TRBD2 (6 bases). CDR1 and CDR2 (germline): MNHEY, SMNVEV (reference sequence). The CDR3 has 14 amino acids. V dropped 5 bases and J dropped 3 bases, with 14 bases sitting between them. The CDR3: CASSTGDGSYEQYF. For the CDR3, the DNA is TGTGCCAGCAGTACGGGGGACGGCAGCTACGAGCAGTACTTC.

This clone has just one count. This chain uses TRBV6-5 with TRBJ2-1; 10 nucleotides match TRBD1. Germline values: CDR1 MNHEY, CDR2 SVGAGI. The ends lost 4 bases at V and 3 bases at J; junction bases unmatched: 3. This CDR3 contains 15 residues. CDR3 nucleotide sequence: TGTGCCAGCAGTTTTAGGACAGGGGGCTACAATGAGCAGTTCTTC. Translated: CASSFRTGGYNEQFF.

This clone was counted once. The genes are TRBV21-1 and TRBJ1-1; the DNA was not compared with TRBD1, the D call given in the table. TRBV21-1 is marked as a pseudogene. The CDR3 length is 17 residues. CDR3 in DNA: TGTGCCAGCATCCTCCCGAGGGACAGTTGTATGGTATTTGAAGCTTTCTTT. Its protein product is CASILPRDSCMVFEAFF.

This clone was recorded only once. This chain uses TRBV3-1 (or the pseudogene TRBV3-2) with TRBJ2-2; tentative D call: TRBD2 (6 bases). There are 19 residues in the CDR3. Trimming removed 2 bases from V and 3 bases from J, with 22 bases in between. The germline gives CDR1 LGHDT, CDR2 YNNKEL (reference sequence). CDR3 DNA sequence: TGTGCCAGCAGCCAAACCCCGTACCTGTCCGGGAGCTACACCGGGGAGCTGTTTTTT. As protein: CASSQTPYLSGSYTGELFF.

This rearrangement joins TRBV5-1 to TRBJ1-2, with 8 bases matching TRBD1. Unmatched junction bases numbered 9, after V lost 7 bases and J lost 4 bases. Per germline, CDR1 SGHRS and CDR2 YFSETQ. The length of the CDR3 is 14 residues. The CDR3 DNA sequence: TGCGCCAGCGCTGAAGACAGGGGTTTCTATGGCTACACCTTC. It specifies CASAEDRGFYGYTF.

The V and J genes are TRBV4-1 and TRBJ2-7; 9 bases fit TRBD1. V dropped 4 bases and J dropped 3; count of bases not matched to a gene: 7. CDR1 MGHRA and CDR2 YSYEKL come from the germline V gene. The CDR3 has 15 residues. As DNA, the CDR3 is TGCGCCAGCAGCCGCCTGGACAGGGGAGACTACGAGCAGTACTTC. Translation gives CASSRLDRGDYEQYF.